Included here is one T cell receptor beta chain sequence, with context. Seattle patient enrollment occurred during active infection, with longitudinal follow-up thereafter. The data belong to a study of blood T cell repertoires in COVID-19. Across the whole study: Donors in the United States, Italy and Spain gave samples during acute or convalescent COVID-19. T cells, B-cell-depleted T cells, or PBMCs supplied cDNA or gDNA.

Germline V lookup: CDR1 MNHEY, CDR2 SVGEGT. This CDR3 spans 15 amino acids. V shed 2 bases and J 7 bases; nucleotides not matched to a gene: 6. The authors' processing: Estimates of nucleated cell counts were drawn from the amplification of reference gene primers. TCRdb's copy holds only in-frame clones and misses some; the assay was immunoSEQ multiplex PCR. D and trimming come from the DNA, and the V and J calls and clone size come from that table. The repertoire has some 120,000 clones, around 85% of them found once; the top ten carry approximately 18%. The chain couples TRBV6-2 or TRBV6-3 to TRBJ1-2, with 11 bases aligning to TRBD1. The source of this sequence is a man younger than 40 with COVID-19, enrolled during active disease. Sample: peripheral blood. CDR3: CASSYPGTGGSGYTF. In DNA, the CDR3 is TGTGCCAGCAGTTACCCCGGGACAGGGGGTTCTGGCTACACCTTC.